The source of this T cell receptor (beta chain) is a study of cytomegalovirus exposure and HLA in healthy donors. Study at large: Later, an analysis reported that the 110 or so validation repertoires had used the same platform as the roughly 700 first-cohort repertoires. General study findings and limits: Despite most TCR sequences being rare, some public TCRs occurred in many donors. Cytomegalovirus association was assigned to about 150 TCR beta chains. CMV antigen specificity was confirmed in vitro for a few CMV-associated chains.

A word on this clone: Its antigen is not known.

The method was immunoSEQ multiplex PCR; TCRdb's version includes in-frame clones alone and lacks a portion of them. The sample has 140,000 or so clones; approximately 90% are singletons. Input material: PBMCs. The sequence came from a woman in her thirties in good health and CMV-seropositive.

The CDR3 bases are TGTGCCAGCAGCGCAGACAGGGGGTCCTATGGCTACACCTTC. It codes for CASSADRGSYGYTF. The gene calls are TRBV7-8 and TRBJ1-2; TRBD1 aligns across 9 bases. The CDR3 contains 14 residues. V shed 5 bases and J 4 bases; nucleotides not matched to a gene: 5. Germline CDR1 SGHVS, CDR2 FQNEAQ.